These 28 T cell receptor beta chains were sequenced from one sample in a study of cytomegalovirus exposure and HLA in healthy donors. With 60 Vbeta and 13 Jbeta primers, the PCR was carried out. The protocol was immunoSEQ multiplex PCR, while the TCRdb copy is restricted to in-frame clones and leaves out a portion. The table lists approximately 220,000 clones, 65% to 85% of them singletons. Sequencing input: PBMCs. These receptors were obtained from a boy aged 2 to 10 in good health and CMV-seronegative.

The genes are TRBV25-1 and TRBJ2-1, with TRBD2 matching 7 bases. The CDR3 covers 13 residues. Germline CDR1 is MGHDK and CDR2 is SYGVNS. Unmatched junction bases numbered 1, after V lost 2 bases and J lost 6 bases. The chain's CDR3 is CASSERGVNEQFF. Written as DNA, the CDR3 is TGTGCCAGCAGTGAACGGGGGGTCAATGAGCAGTTCTTC.

This clone occurred once. The chain combines TRBV9 with TRBJ2-1; possible D gene TRBD2, 6 bases. V lost 0 bases, J lost 5 bases, and 12 bases lay in between. This CDR3 has 15 residues. Germline V gene data show CDR1 as SGDLS and CDR2 as YYNGEE. This chain's CDR3 is CASSVARGSDNEQFF. The CDR3 DNA reads as TGTGCCAGCAGCGTAGCCCGGGGGAGCGACAATGAGCAGTTCTTC.

The J gene is TRBJ2-7, the V gene TRBV10-3, with 14 bases lining up with TRBD2. The CDR3 spans 18 residues. V shed 6 bases and J 7 bases; nucleotides not matched to a gene: 17. Germline V lookup: CDR1 ENHRY, CDR2 SYGVKD. In DNA form, the CDR3 reads TGTGCCATCAGATCTAAACTGATCAGGACTAGCGGGAGGAGAGAGCAGTACTTC. This sequence encodes CAIRSKLIRTSGRREQYF.

The chain employs TRBV6-1 and TRBJ1-2; D possibly corresponds to TRBD1 (5 bases). The ends were cut back, 2 bases at V and 3 bases at J, with 7 bases in the middle. The CDR3 extends over 13 amino acids. Germline CDR1 MNHNS, CDR2 SASEGT. The CDR3 DNA reads as TGTGCCAGCAGTGAAACAGGCGACTATGGCTACACCTTC. Translating gives CASSETGDYGYTF.

The chain uses TRBV27 and TRBJ2-5, with TRBD1 as a possible D gene (6 bases). Trimming took off 4 bases at V and 4 bases at J, with 13 bases between the two ends. This CDR3 comprises 14 residues. Germline V CDR1 and CDR2: MNHEY, SMNVEV (reference sequence). The CDR3 here is CASSYGGEGETQYF. The CDR3 region has the DNA TGTGCCAGCAGTTATGGGGGCGAAGGAGAGACCCAGTACTTC.

CDR3 DNA: TGTGCCAGCAGGGCCCGGACTAGCGCCTACGAGCAGTACTTC. Residues: CASRARTSAYEQYF. The chain carries TRBV7-2 and TRBJ2-7; 9 bases agree with TRBD2. This CDR3 comprises 14 residues. Trimming at V came to 6 bases and at J to 2 bases, leaving 5 bases not matched to a gene. Looked up from germline, CDR1 is SGHTA and CDR2 is FQGNSA.

This chain joins TRBV5-1 and TRBJ2-7; TRBD1 matches 7 bases. This CDR3 region has 13 residues. Germline CDR1 and CDR2: SGHRS and YFSETQ. V trimming: 3 bases; J trimming: 7 bases; junction bases outside the gene matches: 7. CDR3 protein: CASSYGTAEEQYF. For the CDR3, the DNA is TGCGCCAGCAGCTACGGGACAGCGGAGGAGCAGTACTTC.

CDR3 DNA: TGTGCCAGCAGCCGACTAGCGGGAGGGATTTACAATGAGCAGTTCTTC. Translated, it gives CASSRLAGGIYNEQFF. The V call is TRBV5-4, the J call TRBJ2-1; 14 bases are shared with TRBD2. This CDR3 is 16 amino acids long. Germline lookup yields CDR1 SGHNT and CDR2 YYREEE (reference sequence). J lost 4 bases, V lost 4 bases, and 4 bases had no gene match.

The rearrangement links TRBV19 to TRBJ2-1; 7 positions match TRBD2. J gave up 3 bases and V 11 bases, and 7 bases lay outside the gene matches. This CDR3 is built from 13 residues. CDR1 is LNHDA and CDR2 is SQIVND in the germline V gene (reference sequence). CDR3 residues: CASQERGYNEQFF. The CDR3 bases are TGTGCCTCCCAGGAGCGGGGCTACAATGAGCAGTTCTTC.

V and J are TRBV25-1 and TRBJ1-2; D unresolved. Germline V CDR1 and CDR2: MGHDK, SYGVNS. The CDR3 is made up of 14 amino acids. V was shortened by 5 bases and J by 3 bases, with 13 bases between the two germline ends. The CDR3 region has the DNA TGTGCCAGCAGTAGGCGTGACAACGACTATGGCTACACCTTC. Translation gives CASSRRDNDYGYTF.

The CDR3 DNA sequence: TGTGCCAGCAGCCAAAGCGGGAGGGCCGGCACAGATACGCAGTATTTT. It codes for CASSQSGRAGTDTQYF. This chain connects TRBV13 to TRBJ2-3; TRBD2 aligns across 10 bases. Per the germline V gene, CDR1 is PRHDT and CDR2 is FYEKMQ (reference sequence). This CDR3 has 16 amino acids. J gave up 1 base and V 5 bases, and 6 bases lay outside the gene matches.

V and J are TRBV30 and TRBJ2-7; D might be TRBD2 (5 bases). Germline CDR1 and CDR2: GTSNPN and SVGIG (reference sequence). Trimming shortened V by 2 bases and J by 0 bases, and 23 bases separated the two germline ends. There are 18 residues in the CDR3. In nucleotides, the CDR3 is TGTGCCTGGAGTTTGATGGTTATAAGTGAGGGCAACTCCTACGAGCAGTACTTC. Its protein is CAWSLMVISEGNSYEQYF.

The chain couples TRBV5-4 to TRBJ1-1, with no clear D. Germline V gene data show CDR1 as SGHNT and CDR2 as YYREEE (reference sequence). This CDR3 has 13 residues. V gave up 0 bases and J gave up 0 bases, with 3 bases separating them. CDR3 bases: TGTGCCAGCAGCTTGGAGCTGAACACTGAAGCTTTCTTT. It codes for CASSLELNTEAFF.

The rearrangement uses TRBV10-3 and TRBJ2-5, with TRBD2 matching 13 bases. The CDR3 sequence is 16 residues long. The germline V gene encodes CDR1 ENHRY and CDR2 SYGVKD. With 6 bases clipped from V and 5 bases from J, the junction kept 9 bases outside the gene matches. The CDR3, as DNA: TGTGCCATCAGCAAGACTAGCGGGGGGCAAGGGGAGACCCAGTACTTC. Protein: CAISKTSGGQGETQYF.

The rearrangement joins TRBV7-8 to TRBJ2-3; perhaps TRBD2 as D (7 bases). This CDR3 is 17 amino acids long. With 5 bases removed from V and 3 bases from J, the gap between germline ends came to 21 bases. Per germline, CDR1 SGHVS and CDR2 FQNEAQ. The CDR3 loop is CASSAPRWGGGTDTQYF. Here the CDR3 DNA reads TGTGCCAGCAGCGCTCCGCGGTGGGGGGGCGGAACAGATACGCAGTATTTT.

The rearrangement uses TRBV27 and TRBJ1-2; D gene unclear. The CDR3 is 12 residues long. The V end lost 8 bases, the J end lost 4 bases, and 11 bases lay between the germline ends. The V gene's germline CDR1 is MNHEY and CDR2 SMNVEV (reference sequence). The DNA of the CDR3 is TGTGCCAGCGGGTTAAGGAGCTATGGCTACACCTTC. It specifies CASGLRSYGYTF.

This clone was counted a single time. The chain combines TRBV7-2 with TRBJ1-2; D gene uncertain. CDR1 is SGHTA, CDR2 FQGNSA, per germline. V dropped 5 bases and J dropped 5 bases, with 15 bases sitting between them. This CDR3 has 14 residues. The CDR3 loop reads CASSPYQRKYGYTF. CDR3 in DNA: TGTGCCAGCAGCCCTTACCAGAGGAAATATGGCTACACCTTC.

The chain combines TRBV2 with TRBJ2-3; 9 nucleotides match TRBD1. Trimming removed 4 bases from V and 5 bases from J; junction bases left unmatched: 10. The CDR3 has 16 amino acids. Per germline, CDR1 SNHLY and CDR2 FYNNEI. CDR3 loop: CASSVGNRGPGDTQYF. Written as DNA, the CDR3 is TGTGCCAGCAGTGTTGGGAACAGGGGGCCGGGAGATACGCAGTATTTT. Full variable domain (rest looked up from reference TRBV2 and TRBJ2-3): EPEVTQTPSHQVTQMGQEVILRCVPISNHLYFYWYRQILGQKVEFLVSFYNNEISEKSEIFDDQFSVERPDGSNFTLKIRSTKLEDSAMYFCASSVGNRGPGDTQYFGPGTRLTVL.

This chain joins TRBV5-1 and TRBJ2-3; TRBD2 might be the D (7 bases). Trimming took 8 bases from V and 5 from J, leaving 15 bases between them. CDR3 length: 13 amino acids. CDR1 SGHRS and CDR2 YFSETQ come from the germline V gene. The CDR3: CASMRGQGDTQYF. The DNA for the CDR3 is TGCGCCAGTATGCGGGGGCAGGGAGATACGCAGTATTTT.

The rearrangement joins TRBV7-9 to TRBJ2-1; 10 bases line up with TRBD1. The CDR3 extends over 15 amino acids. CDR1 is SEHNR, CDR2 FQNEAQ, per germline (reference sequence). V was clipped by 6 bases and J by 8 bases; unmatched bases: 10. The CDR3 loop reads CASSLTGTGAHEQFF. The CDR3 DNA sequence: TGTGCCAGCAGTTTAACCGGGACAGGGGCTCATGAGCAGTTCTTC.

V is TRBV5-8 and J is TRBJ2-1; 10 bases are shared with TRBD1. This CDR3 spans 13 amino acids. J lost 9 bases, V lost 4 bases, and 4 bases had no gene match. Germline CDR1 and CDR2: SGHTS and YDEGEE. CDR3 loop: CASSRDRGGEQFF. The CDR3 region has the DNA TGTGCCAGCAGCAGGGACAGGGGTGGTGAGCAGTTCTTC.

This rearrangement joins TRBV11-1 to TRBJ2-3, with 13 bases aligning to TRBD2. V was pared by 1 base and J by 2 bases, with 3 bases of the junction left unmatched. Germline V lookup: CDR1 SGHAT, CDR2 FQDESV (reference sequence). This CDR3 contains 17 residues. The CDR3 is CASSLGGLAGFTDTQYF. DNA of the CDR3: TGTGCCAGCAGCTTAGGGGGACTAGCGGGATTCACAGATACGCAGTATTTT. The variable domain in full, completed from reference TRBV11-1 and TRBJ2-3, reads EAEVAQSPRYKITEKSQAVAFWCDPISGHATLYWYRQILGQGPELLVQFQDESVVDDSQLPKDRFSAERLKGVDSTLKIQPAELGDSAMYLCASSLGGLAGFTDTQYFGPGTRLTVL.

This clone was recorded only once. This sample also contains other DNA sequences that code for the same CDR3. The chain uses TRBV29-1 and TRBJ2-7, with 11 bases matching TRBD1. The CDR3 extends over 14 amino acids. The trim removed 6 bases at V and 1 base at J, leaving 5 bases unmatched. Germline V CDR1 and CDR2: SQVTM, ANQGSEA. This CDR3 is CSVAGTGGSYEQYF. Written as DNA, the CDR3 is TGCAGCGTGGCCGGGACAGGGGGTTCCTACGAGCAGTACTTC.

The chain employs TRBV7-2 and TRBJ2-7, with 8 positions matching TRBD1. Germline assignment: CDR1 SGHTA and CDR2 FQGNSA. V was clipped by 5 bases and J by 4 bases; unmatched bases: 7. The CDR3 consists of 14 residues. CDR3 bases: TGTGCCAGCAGCCCCCGGACAGGGCGATACGAGCAGTACTTC. Translated, it gives CASSPRTGRYEQYF.

The chain couples TRBV27 to TRBJ1-1; no reliable D call. Germline CDR1 reads MNHEY; CDR2 reads SMNVEV (reference sequence). V lost 2 bases and J 8 bases, leaving 3 bases between the germline ends. The CDR3 is 10 amino acids. The CDR3: CASSLEEAFF. CDR3 in DNA: TGTGCCAGCAGTTTAGAGGAAGCTTTCTTT.

The chain combines TRBV5-6 with TRBJ2-5; 7 bases are a match to TRBD2. This CDR3 is built from 13 residues. Trimming cost V 3 bases and J 5 bases; bases outside gene matches: 4. Germline lookup yields CDR1 SGHDT and CDR2 YYEEEE. The chain's CDR3 is CASSWGGVETQYF. The CDR3 bases are TGTGCCAGCAGCTGGGGGGGGGTCGAGACCCAGTACTTC.

The chain couples TRBV9 to TRBJ2-4; 7 nucleotides align to TRBD2. This CDR3 is 15 amino acids long. Germline CDR1 reads SGDLS; CDR2 reads YYNGEE. V trimming: 0 bases; J trimming: 8 bases; junction bases outside the gene matches: 8. For the CDR3, the DNA is TGTGCCAGCAGCGTAGGTTATACACGGGGGGACATTCAGTACTTC. It specifies CASSVGYTRGDIQYF.

CDR3 in DNA: TGTGCCGGGGGCCAAAACACTGAAGCTTTCTTT. Translating gives CAGGQNTEAFF. J is TRBJ1-1 and V is TRBV28; possible D gene TRBD1, 6 bases. This CDR3 is 11 amino acids long. Germline V gene sequence: CDR1 MDHEN, CDR2 SYDVKM. Deletions cut 11 bases from V and 2 bases from J, with 9 bases between.